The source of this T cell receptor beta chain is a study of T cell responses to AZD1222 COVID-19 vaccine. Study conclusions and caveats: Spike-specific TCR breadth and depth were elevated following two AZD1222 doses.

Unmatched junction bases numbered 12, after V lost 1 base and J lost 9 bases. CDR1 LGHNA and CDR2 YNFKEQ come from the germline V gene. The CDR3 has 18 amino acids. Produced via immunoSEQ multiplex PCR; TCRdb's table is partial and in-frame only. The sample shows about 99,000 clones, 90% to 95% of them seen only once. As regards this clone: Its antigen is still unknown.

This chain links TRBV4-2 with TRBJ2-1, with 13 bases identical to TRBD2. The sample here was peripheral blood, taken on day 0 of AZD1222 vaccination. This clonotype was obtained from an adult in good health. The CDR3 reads CASSQGGEGLAGASEQFF. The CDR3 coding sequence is TGTGCCAGCAGCCAAGGGGGTGAAGGACTAGCGGGAGCTAGTGAGCAGTTCTTC.